Sequencing of this T cell receptor beta chain was carried out in a study of beta chain features in type 1 diabetes. General study points: In every one of the four CD4+ subsets, TCRB CDR3s were moderately but significantly shorter in Type 1 diabetes patients. For patients and controls alike, PCR might favor shorter templates to the same degree. VDJ junctions from type 1 diabetes patients carried fewer insertions and larger deletions.

This clone was observed a few times. What it binds is not known. One heparinised blood draw averaging roughly 120 mL was given by each donor. Expressed TCRB transcripts were sequenced after all isolated RNA was converted to cDNA. Clones were read by immunoSEQ multiplex PCR, and TCRdb kept only the in-frame ones, dropping some. This sample carries hundreds of thousands of clones, roughly 13% of them seen once, and the ten largest clones take roughly 0.0097%. Trimming cost V 4 bases and J 4 bases, with 20 bases left between them. Per the germline V gene, CDR1 is LGHNA and CDR2 is YSLEER. This CDR3 has 17 residues.

This clonotype was obtained from a woman between 18 and 29 years old with type 1 diabetes. This sequence joins TRBV4-3 and TRBJ1-3, with D perhaps matching TRBD1 (5 bases). Source material: naive CD4+ T cells from blood. As DNA, the CDR3 is TGCGCCAGCAGCCGTCTCACGGCAGCTGGGGCGGGAAACACCATATATTTT. This translates into CASSRLTAAGAGNTIYF.